These 28 T cell receptor beta chains came from one sample sequenced in a study of blood T cell repertoires in COVID-19. The assay was immunoSEQ multiplex PCR, and TCRdb's table has in-frame clones only and misses some. Of approximately 150,000 clones in the sample, 75% to 90% were seen once. The sample was peripheral blood. Receptors originate from a woman aged 60 to 75 with active COVID-19.

The V gene is TRBV9, the J gene TRBJ2-5; 9 bases are a match to TRBD1. The germline gives CDR1 SGDLS, CDR2 YYNGEE. V lost 2 bases and J lost 2; bases outside the gene matches: 7. The length of the CDR3 is 16 residues. CDR3 coding DNA: TGTGCCAGCAGCGTTGGGACAGGGAGTGGGCAAGAGACCCAGTACTTC. It encodes CASSVGTGSGQETQYF.

The V gene is TRBV7-6, the J gene TRBJ2-5, with D tentatively TRBD1 (5 bases). CDR3 length: 15 amino acids. V lost 3 bases, J lost 0 bases, and 11 bases lay in between. Germline CDR1 and CDR2: SGHVS and FNYEAQ. The CDR3 bases are TGTGCCAGCAGCTTTTCAGGGCCCTACCAAGAGACCCAGTACTTC. It is translated as CASSFSGPYQETQYF.

V gene TRBV6-1 combines with J gene TRBJ2-7, with D tentatively TRBD1 (6 bases). Between the trimmed V and J ends, which lost 1 base and 6 bases, there was a span of 10 bases. CDR1 and CDR2 from the germline V gene are MNHNS and SASEGT. The CDR3 is 13 residues long. The CDR3 reads CASSEGNRVEQYF. CDR3 bases: TGTGCCAGCAGTGAAGGGAACAGGGTCGAGCAGTACTTC.

This chain connects TRBV27 to TRBJ1-6; unclear D gene. Per the germline V gene, CDR1 is MNHEY and CDR2 is SMNVEV (reference sequence). CDR3 length equals 15 residues. The germline V and J ends were trimmed by 9 bases and 4 bases, with 16 bases remaining between them. The CDR3, as DNA: TGTGCCAGTTCCTACTCGTCTAATTATAATTCACCCCTCCACTTT. Amino acids: CASSYSSNYNSPLHF.

This clone was picked up one time. The rearrangement joins TRBV19 to TRBJ1-4; possible D gene TRBD1, 5 bases. There are 15 residues in the CDR3. V was shortened by 3 bases and J by 1 base, with 9 bases between the two germline ends. Germline V gives CDR1 LNHDA, CDR2 SQIVND (reference sequence). CDR3 in amino acids: CASSIVGGTNEKLFF. CDR3 nucleotide sequence: TGTGCCAGTAGTATTGTCGGGGGAACTAATGAAAAACTGTTTTTT.

This clone was picked up one time. The V gene is TRBV6-5, the J gene TRBJ1-2; D might be TRBD1 (6 bases). Per germline, CDR1 MNHEY and CDR2 SVGAGI. The ends were cut back, 7 bases at V and 4 bases at J, with 19 bases in the middle. This CDR3 has 15 amino acids. CDR3 sequence reads: CASTANVGGAYGYTF. In DNA, the CDR3 is TGTGCCAGCACGGCTAATGTAGGGGGGGCCTATGGCTACACCTTC.

This chain joins TRBV4-2 and TRBJ2-7, with 8 bases fitting TRBD2. The CDR3 covers 15 residues. In germline, CDR1 is LGHNA, CDR2 YNFKEQ. V trimming: 4 bases; J trimming: 5 bases; junction bases outside the gene matches: 10. The CDR3 here is CASSPSTSDRHEQYF. In DNA form, the CDR3 reads TGTGCCAGCAGCCCTTCGACTAGCGATAGGCACGAGCAGTACTTC.

The chain recombines TRBV4-3 with TRBJ1-3; D is possibly TRBD1 (6 bases). CDR3 size: 17 residues. CDR1 and CDR2 (germline): LGHNA, YSLEER. With 0 bases removed from V and 5 bases from J, the gap between germline ends came to 17 bases. CDR3: CASSQEHEWGLRNTIYF. CDR3 nucleotide sequence: TGCGCCAGCAGCCAAGAACATGAATGGGGGCTCAGAAACACCATATATTTT.

This chain connects TRBV5-4 to TRBJ2-2; TRBD1 matches at 7 bases. The junction had 5 bases not matched to a gene; V was cut back by 2 bases and J by 1 base. The length of the CDR3 is 16 residues. Germline lookup yields CDR1 SGHNT and CDR2 YYREEE (reference sequence). Here the CDR3 DNA reads TGTGCCAGCAGCTTTTGGACAGGCGTGAACACCGGGGAGCTGTTTTTT. Translating gives CASSFWTGVNTGELFF.

The CDR3 DNA sequence: TGTGCCAGCAGTTACTCGAAGCTAGCCTCCACAGATACGCAGTATTTT. Protein product: CASSYSKLASTDTQYF. This chain links TRBV6-2 or TRBV6-3 with TRBJ2-3; D may be TRBD2 (5 bases). Trimming pared 0 bases from V and 2 bases from J, leaving 12 bases between. There are 16 residues in the CDR3. The germline V gene encodes CDR1 MNHEY and CDR2 SVGEGT.

This clone was found a few times. This sequence joins TRBV30 and TRBJ1-3; the D is unclear. The CDR3 is 15 amino acids. V lost 4 bases, J lost 1 base, and 14 bases lay in between. Germline CDR1 reads GTSNPN; CDR2 reads SVGIG (reference sequence). CDR3 residues: CAWNNILQSGNTIYF. As DNA, the CDR3 is TGTGCCTGGAACAACATTTTACAGTCTGGAAACACCATATATTTT.

Only one count was recorded for this clone. The rearrangement joins TRBV11-2 to TRBJ1-2, with D possibly being TRBD1 (6 bases). The CDR3 contains 16 residues. The V and J ends lost 5 bases and 5 bases respectively, with 21 bases between them. Germline lookup yields CDR1 SGHAT and CDR2 FQNNGV. The DNA for the CDR3 is TGTGCCAGCAGCCCGTTGTGGGGGCCTATAGATTATGGCTACACCTTC. Protein: CASSPLWGPIDYGYTF.

V gene TRBV28 combines with J gene TRBJ2-7; maybe TRBD2 (6 bases). Germline loops: CDR1 MDHEN, CDR2 SYDVKM. Trimming removed 2 bases at V and 0 bases at J, with 11 bases between. The CDR3 loop spans 15 amino acids. CDR3 DNA sequence: TGTGCCAGCAGTTTACGGACTAAAAGCTCCTACGAGCAGTACTTC. Residues: CASSLRTKSSYEQYF.

V usage is TRBV7-9 and J usage is TRBJ1-6, with D possibly being TRBD1 (6 bases). Germline V gene lookup returns CDR1 SEHNR and CDR2 FQNEAQ (reference sequence). CDR3 length equals 15 residues. V lost 4 bases to trimming and J lost 0 bases, with 7 bases between them. In nucleotides, the CDR3 is TGTGCCAGCAGCTCACAGGGCTCCTATAATTCACCCCTCCACTTT. It yields the protein CASSSQGSYNSPLHF. Together with reference TRBV7-9 and TRBJ1-6, the CDR3 gives the full variable domain: DTGVSQNPRHKITKRGQNVTFRCDPISEHNRLYWYRQTLGQGPEFLTYFQNEAQLEKSRLLSDRFSAERPKGSFSTLEIQRTEQGDSAMYLCASSSQGSYNSPLHFGNGTRLTVT.

This rearrangement joins TRBV5-1 to TRBJ2-7; 11 nucleotides agree with TRBD2. Germline V gene sequence: CDR1 SGHRS, CDR2 YFSETQ. With V trimmed by 4 bases and J by 3 bases, 6 bases remained unmatched. There are 15 residues in the CDR3. The CDR3 DNA reads as TGCGCCAGCAGCCCGGGGACTAGCGGTTACTACGAGCAGTACTTC. This sequence encodes CASSPGTSGYYEQYF.

The CDR3 sequence: CASSPQGRGYGYTF. CDR3 bases: TGTGCCAGCAGCCCTCAAGGGCGGGGCTATGGCTACACCTTC. V is TRBV7-9 and J is TRBJ1-2; unclear D gene. Germline CDR1 is SEHNR and CDR2 is FQNEAQ (reference sequence). Deletions cut 5 bases from V and 4 bases from J, with 14 bases between. This CDR3 has 14 residues.

The sample holds one count of this clone. The CDR3 DNA follows: TGTGCCAGCAGCTCCTTGGGGGGGAACTATGGCTACACCTTC. Its translation is CASSSLGGNYGYTF. V is TRBV28 and J is TRBJ1-2, with D possibly matching TRBD1 (5 bases). Germline V gene data show CDR1 as MDHEN and CDR2 as SYDVKM. The CDR3 covers 14 residues. Trimming shortened V by 6 bases and J by 2 bases, and 13 bases separated the two germline ends.

This clone was counted once. This chain connects TRBV5-4 to TRBJ2-7; TRBD1 matches 8 bases. V was clipped by 5 bases and J by 3 bases; unmatched bases: 4. Per the germline V gene, CDR1 is SGHNT and CDR2 is YYREEE (reference sequence). The length of the CDR3 is 13 residues. CDR3 nucleotide sequence: TGTGCCAGCAGTTTCACAGGGGGCTACGAGCAGTACTTC. Translation: CASSFTGGYEQYF.

This chain joins TRBV11-2 and TRBJ2-2; tentative D call: TRBD1 (5 bases). Germline V gene sequence: CDR1 SGHAT, CDR2 FQNNGV. This CDR3 comprises 14 residues. Trimming took 8 bases from V and 6 from J, leaving 16 bases between them. Here the CDR3 reads CASAPSRDSGELFF. The CDR3 coding sequence is TGTGCCAGCGCACCGAGCAGGGATTCCGGGGAGCTGTTTTTT.

CDR3 loop: CASSEIQEKLFF. The CDR3 DNA sequence: TGTGCCAGCAGTGAAATTCAGGAAAAACTGTTTTTT. This chain links TRBV2 with TRBJ1-4; D is uncertain. CDR1 SNHLY and CDR2 FYNNEI come from the germline V gene. CDR3 size: 12 residues. V shed 2 bases and J shed 8 bases, with 6 bases lying between them.

The table lists this clone with a count of one. This chain joins TRBV4-2 and TRBJ1-4; no reliable D call. CDR1 is LGHNA, CDR2 YNFKEQ, per germline. V was pared by 1 base and J by 3 bases, with 6 bases between. The CDR3 sequence is 14 residues long. CDR3: CASSQAGANEKLFF. CDR3 DNA sequence: TGTGCCAGCAGCCAAGCGGGTGCTAATGAAAAACTGTTTTTT.

The genes are TRBV28 and TRBJ2-7; 8 bases map to TRBD1. This CDR3 is built from 17 residues. The junction had 14 bases not matched to a gene; V was cut back by 5 bases and J by 2 bases. The germline gives CDR1 MDHEN, CDR2 SYDVKM. CDR3 in DNA: TGTGCCAGCAGTCCCCCCGTTGGCAGGGGGCGGACCTACGAGCAGTACTTC. It codes for CASSPPVGRGRTYEQYF.

The sample holds one count of this clone. The rearrangement uses TRBV5-1 and TRBJ2-4, with TRBD2 identical over 12 bases. CDR3 length: 19 amino acids. Germline V CDR1 and CDR2: SGHRS, YFSETQ. After removal of 2 bases from V and 0 bases from J, the junction contained 9 bases not matched to a gene. In nucleotides, the CDR3 is TGCGCCAGCAGCTTAGAACTAGCGGGAGGTGCCGTAGCCAAAAACATTCAGTACTTC. Protein product: CASSLELAGGAVAKNIQYF. The full variable domain, its missing parts supplied by reference TRBV5-1 and TRBJ2-4, is KAGVTQTPRYLIKTRGQQVTLSCSPISGHRSVSWYQQTPGQGLQFLFEYFSETQRNKGNFPGRFSGRQFSNSRSEMNVSTLELGDSALYLCASSLELAGGAVAKNIQYFGAGTRLSVL.

This rearrangement joins TRBV27 to TRBJ1-2; D is possibly TRBD1 (6 bases). Trimming took off 6 bases at V and 4 bases at J, with 12 bases between the two ends. The CDR3 covers 13 residues. Germline V gene sequence: CDR1 MNHEY, CDR2 SMNVEV (reference sequence). CDR3 sequence: CASRPGDVYGYTF. The CDR3, as DNA: TGTGCCAGCAGGCCAGGGGATGTCTATGGCTACACCTTC.

The chain recombines TRBV28 with TRBJ1-2; the match to TRBD1 covers 7 bases. The CDR3 consists of 15 residues. The V segment lost 7 bases and the J segment 4 bases; nucleotides outside the gene matches: 12. Germline loops: CDR1 MDHEN, CDR2 SYDVKM. The CDR3 protein is CASTLQTGVGYGYTF. The CDR3 DNA is TGTGCCAGCACCCTCCAAACAGGGGTGGGCTATGGCTACACCTTC.

The V call is TRBV4-1, the J call TRBJ1-5; TRBD1 agrees at 7 bases. Germline loops: CDR1 MGHRA, CDR2 YSYEKL. The CDR3 extends over 17 amino acids. V lost 2 bases to trimming and J lost 3 bases; unmatched junction nucleotides: 10. The CDR3 is CASSQTPQGTHNQPQHF. As DNA, the CDR3 is TGCGCCAGCAGCCAAACACCACAGGGGACACACAATCAGCCCCAGCATTTT.

CDR3: CASSSLRADPGQGNEQFF. CDR3 nucleotide sequence: TGTGCCAGCAGTTCCTTAAGGGCCGACCCGGGACAGGGAAATGAGCAGTTCTTC. This chain uses TRBV6-2 or TRBV6-3 with TRBJ2-1; 9 nucleotides align to TRBD1. CDR1 MNHEY and CDR2 SVGEGT come from the germline V gene. The CDR3 consists of 18 residues. Trimming cost V 4 bases and J 7 bases; bases outside gene matches: 17.

This chain joins TRBV18 and TRBJ1-1; 8 positions agree with TRBD1. The germline gives CDR1 KGHSH, CDR2 LQKENI. This CDR3 comprises 15 residues. Trimming cost V 3 bases and J 4 bases; bases outside gene matches: 7. The CDR3: CASSPTRQGFTEAFF. In DNA form, the CDR3 reads TGTGCCAGCTCACCCACTCGACAGGGGTTCACTGAAGCTTTCTTT.